This passage covers 19 T cell receptor beta chains from one sample sequenced in a study of cytomegalovirus exposure and HLA in healthy donors. The PCR had 60 Vbeta and 13 Jbeta primers. This table comes from immunoSEQ multiplex PCR, and its TCRdb copy is limited to in-frame clones, with some not included. The sample includes 120,000 to 150,000 clones, about four fifths of them seen just once. What was sequenced was PBMCs. The source is a male donor in good health and CMV-seronegative.

V is TRBV6-4 and J is TRBJ2-5; 11 bases fit TRBD2. The CDR3 sequence is 16 residues long. The V gene's germline CDR1 is MRHNA and CDR2 SNTAGT. J lost 11 bases, V lost 6 bases, and 17 bases had no gene match. The CDR3: CASSPLASGRTGEQYF. The CDR3, as DNA: TGTGCCAGCAGCCCTTTGGCTAGCGGGAGGACGGGAGAGCAGTACTTC.

The chain uses TRBV27 and TRBJ1-1; D might be TRBD1 (6 bases). Germline V gene lookup returns CDR1 MNHEY and CDR2 SMNVEV (reference sequence). V was clipped by 2 bases and J by 4 bases, with 11 bases between them. The CDR3 contains 14 residues. The CDR3, as DNA: TGTGCCAGCAGTTTAACGAGACAGGTCACTGAAGCTTTCTTT. It translates to CASSLTRQVTEAFF.

V is TRBV5-1 and J is TRBJ2-2; 7 bases map to TRBD2. The CDR3 extends over 16 amino acids. Germline CDR1 reads SGHRS; CDR2 reads YFSETQ. J was trimmed by 0 bases and V by 1 base; bases with no gene match: 3. For the CDR3, the DNA is TGCGCCAGCAGCTTGCCGGGAGGAACGAACACCGGGGAGCTGTTTTTT. As protein: CASSLPGGTNTGELFF. Full variable domain (missing parts from reference TRBV5-1 and TRBJ2-2): KAGVTQTPRYLIKTRGQQVTLSCSPISGHRSVSWYQQTPGQGLQFLFEYFSETQRNKGNFPGRFSGRQFSNSRSEMNVSTLELGDSALYLCASSLPGGTNTGELFFGEGSRLTVL.

This chain links TRBV2 with TRBJ1-1; no firm D call. V was cut by 3 bases and J by 0 bases, with 5 bases left in between. Looked up from germline, CDR1 is SNHLY and CDR2 is FYNNEI. CDR3 size: 13 residues. This chain's CDR3 is CASSDRLNTEAFF. CDR3 nucleotide sequence: TGTGCCAGCAGTGATCGTCTGAACACTGAAGCTTTCTTT.

Only one count was recorded for this clone. The J gene is TRBJ2-2, the V gene TRBV6-1; D is perhaps TRBD2 (5 bases). Per the germline V gene, CDR1 is MNHNS and CDR2 is SASEGT. Trimming stripped 5 bases from V and 6 bases from J, with 13 bases between. The CDR3 length is 14 residues. The CDR3 coding sequence is TGTGCCAGCAGTAGCGGCCCGAGGGCCGGGGAGCTGTTTTTT. Its translation: CASSSGPRAGELFF.

This clone was seen more than once but under ten times. The rearrangement links TRBV7-8 to TRBJ2-2; D perhaps matches TRBD1 (6 bases). Germline lookup yields CDR1 SGHVS and CDR2 FQNEAQ. V dropped 3 bases and J dropped 4 bases, with 9 bases sitting between them. This CDR3 is built from 14 residues. The CDR3 DNA reads TGTGCCAGCAGCTTGCAGGGGAGCACCGGGGAGCTGTTTTTT. Its translation: CASSLQGSTGELFF.

The chain links TRBV7-8 to TRBJ1-5; 10 bases fit TRBD1. The junction had 0 bases not matched to a gene; V was cut back by 3 bases and J by 4 bases. This CDR3 is 14 amino acids long. Looked up from germline, CDR1 is SGHVS and CDR2 is FQNEAQ. The CDR3 nucleotides are TGTGCCAGCAGCTTGGGACAGGGGAATCAGCCCCAGCATTTT. It codes for CASSLGQGNQPQHF.

The sample holds one count of this clone. J is TRBJ2-2 and V is TRBV6-5; maybe TRBD1 (6 bases). Trimming took 3 bases from V and 0 from J, leaving 8 bases between them. Looked up from germline, CDR1 is MNHEY and CDR2 is SVGAGI. The CDR3 spans 15 residues. CDR3 loop: CASSYRTANTGELFF. In DNA form, the CDR3 reads TGTGCCAGCAGTTATAGGACAGCGAACACCGGGGAGCTGTTTTTT.

The rearrangement joins TRBV9 to TRBJ2-5; 12 bases line up with TRBD2. Germline V gene lookup returns CDR1 SGDLS and CDR2 YYNGEE. CDR3 length equals 17 residues. With 3 bases clipped from V and 2 bases from J, the junction kept 8 bases outside the gene matches. DNA of the CDR3: TGTGCCAGCAGCGCCACCCGGACTAGCGGGAAGCAAGAGACCCAGTACTTC. Protein product: CASSATRTSGKQETQYF.

The J gene is TRBJ1-2, the V gene TRBV5-6, with D unresolved. Trimming took off 0 bases at V and 5 bases at J, with 11 bases between the two ends. The CDR3 covers 14 residues. CDR1 and CDR2 from the germline V gene are SGHDT and YYEEEE. CDR3 amino acids: CASSLGQELYGYTF. As DNA, the CDR3 is TGTGCCAGCAGCTTGGGTCAGGAACTTTATGGCTACACCTTC. Drawing the rest from reference TRBV5-6 and TRBJ1-2, the complete variable domain is DAGVTQSPTHLIKTRGQQVTLRCSPKSGHDTVSWYQQALGQGPQFIFQYYEEEERQRGNFPDRFSGHQFPNYSSELNVNALLLGDSALYLCASSLGQELYGYTFGSGTRLTVV.

The chain recombines TRBV30 with TRBJ2-1, with TRBD2 identical over 8 bases. V dropped 0 bases and J dropped 7; count of bases not matched to a gene: 8. This CDR3 is 15 amino acids long. Per germline, CDR1 GTSNPN and CDR2 SVGIG (reference sequence). The CDR3: CAWSVPAGVWNEQFF. The CDR3 nucleotides are TGTGCCTGGAGTGTACCAGCGGGGGTATGGAATGAGCAGTTCTTC.

V gene TRBV23-1 combines with J gene TRBJ2-5; TRBD1 aligns across 9 bases. TRBV23-1 is assigned to the ORF class and has an uncertain function. V shed 7 bases and J 3 bases; nucleotides not matched to a gene: 3. CDR3 length equals 13 residues. The CDR3 region is CASNWTGEETQYF. Written as DNA, the CDR3 is TGCGCCAGCAATTGGACAGGGGAAGAGACCCAGTACTTC.

This sequence joins TRBV30 and TRBJ2-1; 12 bases are shared with TRBD2. CDR1 GTSNPN and CDR2 SVGIG come from the germline V gene (reference sequence). The CDR3 is 16 amino acids. The V segment lost 2 bases and the J segment 5 bases; nucleotides outside the gene matches: 7. The DNA for the CDR3 is TGTGCCTGGAGTAACTTTCTAGCGGGGGGGGACAATGAGCAGTTCTTC. Amino acid sequence: CAWSNFLAGGDNEQFF.

V is TRBV4-3 and J is TRBJ1-4; TRBD1 agrees at 10 bases. The CDR3 totals 14 residues. Germline V gene sequence: CDR1 LGHNA, CDR2 YSLEER. V lost 3 bases to trimming and J lost 6 bases; unmatched junction nucleotides: 1. The CDR3 here is CASSQDRGDEKLFF. Written as DNA, the CDR3 is TGCGCCAGCAGCCAGGACAGGGGGGATGAAAAACTGTTTTTT.

A few counts support this clone. This sequence joins TRBV27 and TRBJ2-7; tentatively, D is TRBD1 (5 bases). CDR3 length equals 14 residues. Germline V CDR1 and CDR2: MNHEY, SMNVEV (reference sequence). Trimming stripped 6 bases from V and 0 bases from J, with 12 bases between. CDR3 amino acids: CASRVVGPSYEQYF. CDR3 sequence (DNA): TGTGCCAGCAGGGTGGTGGGGCCCTCCTACGAGCAGTACTTC.

Only a few counts were recorded for this clone. This chain joins TRBV2 and TRBJ2-7; 8 nucleotides match TRBD1. There are 15 residues in the CDR3. CDR1 and CDR2 from the germline V gene are SNHLY and FYNNEI. V lost 6 bases to trimming and J lost 1 base; unmatched junction nucleotides: 8. The CDR3 bases are TGTGCCAGCAGCGCTGGACAGGGAGTATCCTACGAGCAGTACTTC. It codes for CASSAGQGVSYEQYF.

The chain recombines TRBV11-2 with TRBJ2-4; D is possibly TRBD2 (5 bases). The CDR3 has 14 amino acids. The V gene lost 10 bases and the J gene lost 2 bases, with 15 bases spanning the gap. Germline loops: CDR1 SGHAT, CDR2 FQNNGV. CDR3 DNA: TGTGCCACTTCGGGGTTGCGGTCCAAAAACATTCAGTACTTC. Protein product: CATSGLRSKNIQYF. The full variable domain, its missing parts supplied by reference TRBV11-2 and TRBJ2-4, is EAGVAQSPRYKIIEKRQSVAFWCNPISGHATLYWYQQILGQGPKLLIQFQNNGVVDDSQLPKDRFSAERLKGVDSTLKIQPAKLEDSAVYLCATSGLRSKNIQYFGAGTRLSVL.

The chain couples TRBV19 to TRBJ2-5; TRBD2 agrees at 7 bases. The CDR3 runs 16 residues. V shed 5 bases and J 0 bases; nucleotides not matched to a gene: 9. In germline, CDR1 is LNHDA, CDR2 SQIVND (reference sequence). CDR3 residues: CASSPRLAAYQETQYF. DNA for the CDR3: TGTGCCAGTAGTCCGCGACTAGCTGCGTACCAAGAGACCCAGTACTTC.

In nucleotides, the CDR3 is TGTGCCAGCAGCCAGACAGGGATCTATGGCTACACCTTC. Its translation: CASSQTGIYGYTF. V usage is TRBV6-6 and J usage is TRBJ1-2; 7 bases are shared with TRBD1. Germline CDR1 MNHNY, CDR2 SVGAGI (reference sequence). This CDR3 region has 13 residues. Trimming at V came to 6 bases and at J to 4 bases, leaving 5 bases not matched to a gene.